This entry lists 15 T cell receptor beta chains sequenced from one sample in a study of PD-1 blockade in classical Hodgkin lymphoma. Every patient had relapsed following autologous stem cell transplantation, and cohorts differed in brentuximab vedotin exposure. Profiling relied on immunoSEQ multiplex PCR, and the TCRdb table lists in-frame clones only, not all of them. Of 20,000 to 25,000 clones listed, 80% are singletons. Specimen: peripheral blood mononuclear cells (PBMCs), collected before the second cycle of nivolumab. Receptor source: a human donor with classical Hodgkin lymphoma.

In this sample, this clone turned up once. The CDR3 is CASSGLAGGTDTQYF. The CDR3 nucleotides are TGTGCCAGCAGCGGACTAGCGGGGGGCACAGATACGCAGTATTTT. V gene TRBV5-4 combines with J gene TRBJ2-3; 13 nucleotides match TRBD2. The CDR3 covers 15 residues. Germline V gene data show CDR1 as SGHNT and CDR2 as YYREEE (reference sequence). With 4 bases clipped from V and 1 base from J, the junction kept 0 bases outside the gene matches.

CDR3 in amino acids: CASGLPRDTQYF. In DNA, the CDR3 is TGTGCCAGCGGTCTCCCCCGGGATACGCAGTATTTT. The chain couples TRBV6-1 to TRBJ2-3; D gene ambiguous. This CDR3 is built from 12 residues. Germline CDR1 MNHNS, CDR2 SASEGT. V was shortened by 8 bases and J by 6 bases, with 12 bases between the two germline ends.

In this sample, this clone turned up a few times. The rearrangement uses TRBV21-1 and TRBJ2-7; TRBD1, as called in the table, went unchecked against the DNA. TRBV21-1 is designated a pseudogene. The CDR3 runs 16 residues. The CDR3 loop is CASSADRWTGTTEQYF. CDR3 coding DNA: TGTGCCAGCAGCGCTGACCGGTGGACAGGGACGACCGAGCAGTACTTC.

This clone was recorded once. J is TRBJ1-1 and V is TRBV29-1; TRBD1 matches at 7 bases. J lost 3 bases, V lost 3 bases, and 7 bases had no gene match. The CDR3 loop spans 14 amino acids. CDR1 is SQVTM and CDR2 is ANQGSEA in the germline V gene. The CDR3 DNA reads as TGCAGCGTTGAGGCGACAGGGAGAGACACTGAAGCTTTCTTT. This codes for CSVEATGRDTEAFF.

This chain links TRBV27 with TRBJ1-5; TRBD1 matches at 7 bases. Germline-derived CDR1 and CDR2 are MNHEY and SMNVEV (reference sequence). J was trimmed by 0 bases and V by 2 bases; bases with no gene match: 4. The CDR3 sequence is 16 residues long. The CDR3: CASSLRQGPSNQPQHF. In nucleotides, the CDR3 is TGTGCCAGCAGTTTACGACAGGGTCCTAGCAATCAGCCCCAGCATTTT.

The V and J genes are TRBV10-2 and TRBJ2-1; no clear D. V was trimmed by 5 bases and J by 4 bases, leaving 12 bases between them. The CDR3 sequence is 14 residues long. The germline V gene has CDR1 WSHSY and CDR2 SAAADI. The CDR3 sequence is CASSLRPTYNEQFF. CDR3 bases: TGCGCCAGCAGTCTCCGACCCACGTACAATGAGCAGTTCTTC.

The rearrangement links TRBV28 to TRBJ1-1; no clear D gene. Germline CDR1 MDHEN, CDR2 SYDVKM. CDR3 size: 11 residues. V dropped 6 bases and J dropped 4 bases, with 6 bases sitting between them. In DNA, the CDR3 is TGTGCCAGCAGCCAAGGCACTGAAGCTTTCTTT. This sequence encodes CASSQGTEAFF.

The chain links TRBV18 to TRBJ2-2; D is perhaps TRBD2 (5 bases). With 1 base removed from V and 3 bases from J, the gap between germline ends came to 6 bases. The CDR3 has 14 residues. Looked up from germline, CDR1 is KGHSH and CDR2 is LQKENI. The CDR3 protein is CASSPRGDTGELFF. In nucleotides, the CDR3 is TGTGCCAGCTCACCACGGGGAGACACCGGGGAGCTGTTTTTT.

This rearrangement joins TRBV29-1 to TRBJ2-5; TRBD2 agrees at 12 bases. Germline lookup yields CDR1 SQVTM and CDR2 ANQGSEA. The CDR3 length is 14 residues. Germline trimming cut 6 bases from V and 4 bases from J; bases unmatched to any gene: 6. The CDR3 sequence: CSVETSGRLETQYF. The CDR3 bases are TGCAGCGTGGAAACTAGCGGGAGGCTAGAGACCCAGTACTTC.

V is TRBV29-1 and J is TRBJ2-5; 8 bases match TRBD2. CDR3 size: 12 residues. Germline lookup yields CDR1 SQVTM and CDR2 ANQGSEA. V lost 4 bases and J lost 5; bases outside the gene matches: 3. CDR3 loop: CSVGSGGETQYF. The CDR3, as DNA: TGCAGCGTTGGGTCGGGGGGGGAGACCCAGTACTTC. The full variable domain, with the rest looked up from reference TRBV29-1 and TRBJ2-5, is SAVISQKPSRDICQRGTSLTIQCQVDSQVTMMFWYRQQPGQSLTLIATANQGSEATYESGFVIDKFPISRPNLTFSTLTVSNMSPEDSSIYLCSVGSGGETQYFGPGTRLLVL.

The chain couples TRBV10-3 to TRBJ2-5; 9 bases line up with TRBD1. The CDR3 runs to 14 residues. Germline CDR1 is ENHRY and CDR2 is SYGVKD. V trimming: 3 bases; J trimming: 3 bases; junction bases outside the gene matches: 2. The CDR3 spells CAISDWDREETQYF. CDR3 coding DNA: TGTGCCATCAGTGATTGGGACAGGGAAGAGACCCAGTACTTC.

The chain couples TRBV7-9 to TRBJ2-2, with D possibly called TRBD1 or TRBD2 (7 bases each). The V end was cut by 7 bases, the J end by 6 bases, with 18 bases between. Germline CDR1 is SEHNR and CDR2 is FQNEAQ (reference sequence). The CDR3 is made up of 15 amino acids. The CDR3 sequence: CASTNTAGGAGELFF. CDR3 coding DNA: TGTGCCAGCACAAACACGGCAGGGGGGGCCGGGGAGCTGTTTTTT.

The V and J genes are TRBV7-9 and TRBJ2-5; D gene uncertain. The tail of the sequence fits TRBJ2-7 better, so the J call may be wrong. CDR1 is SEHNR, CDR2 FQNEAQ, per germline (reference sequence). The CDR3 contains 11 residues. CDR3 sequence (DNA): TGTGCCAGCAGCCCGGACGGCGAGCAGTACTTC. This sequence encodes CASSPDGEQYF.

V and J are TRBV6-1 and TRBJ2-1; 9 positions match TRBD2. Germline lookup yields CDR1 MNHNS and CDR2 SASEGT. Trimming took 6 bases from V and 3 from J; bases not matched to a gene: 6. CDR3 length: 15 residues. This chain's CDR3 is CASRPSGILYNEQFF. Written as DNA, the CDR3 is TGTGCCAGCAGACCTAGCGGGATTCTCTACAATGAGCAGTTCTTC.

The rearrangement links TRBV6-1 to TRBJ2-7; D might be TRBD1 (6 bases). The germline CDR1 and CDR2 sequences are MNHNS and SASEGT. This CDR3 is built from 13 residues. V was clipped by 2 bases and J by 1 base, with 6 bases between them. CDR3 amino acids: CASSETGSYEQYF. The CDR3 DNA reads as TGTGCCAGCAGTGAAACAGGGTCCTACGAGCAGTACTTC.